A selection of T cell receptor beta chains follows, all from one sample in a study of T cells in Graves' hyperthyroidism and ophthalmopathy. TCRdb re-derived calls from the multiplex PCR reads in MiXCR, one entry per CDR3 protein. The repertoire holds a few hundred thousand distinct CDR3 sequences, with around 20% as singletons. Sequenced: blood. The receptors shown here come from a man between 18 and 35 years old with Graves' hyperthyroidism. Both conserved end residues are trimmed from each CDR3. Fields, in order: V gene, clone size, CDR3 protein. Expanded clones are given a class, and other clones once, few, many or no size at all.

v_gene: TRBV27
abundance: many
CDR3aa: ASSLVGPGNTIY

v_gene: TRBV12-5
abundance: many
CDR3aa: ASGFSRGAYEQY

v_gene: TRBV30
abundance: many
CDR3aa: AWTGDTFEAF

v_gene: TRBV28
abundance: NA
CDR3aa: ASSLDRVSSQWYPEAF

v_gene: TRBV7-2
abundance: many
CDR3aa: ASSLATRQGATKGTEAF

v_gene: TRBV5-1
abundance: NA
CDR3aa: ASSMTGAKSYEQY

v_gene: TRBV19
abundance: many
CDR3aa: ASSTFSSGANVLT

v_gene: TRBV6-1
abundance: many
CDR3aa: ASIGGPTEAF

v_gene: TRBV19
abundance: NA
CDR3aa: ASSPRSYNSPLH

v_gene: TRBV30
abundance: NA
CDR3aa: AWSIDNNQPQH

v_gene: TRBV6-1
abundance: NA
CDR3aa: ASRKTVGYT

v_gene: TRBV19
abundance: many
CDR3aa: ASSIGPAGTYEQY

v_gene: TRBV7-2
abundance: many
CDR3aa: ASSLGGERGAGYT

v_gene: TRBV9
abundance: NA
CDR3aa: ASSPGNSVYEQY

v_gene: TRBV6-4
abundance: many
CDR3aa: ASSSPGTGSRGFYGYT

v_gene: TRBV20-1
abundance: many
CDR3aa: SARVTVNYGYT

v_gene: TRBV28
abundance: many
CDR3aa: ASSPKSRRGSPLH

v_gene: TRBV7-2
abundance: once
CDR3aa: ASSRDWVSSEQY